The 21 T cell receptor beta chains below come from one sample, sequenced in a study of blood T cell repertoires in COVID-19. Assay: immunoSEQ multiplex PCR; the TCRdb copy retains only in-frame clones and omits some. Here the sample spans approximately 260,000 clones, about 90% being singletons. The specimen sequenced was PBMCs or T cells enriched from blood (not recorded which). Source of these receptors: a woman in her twenties or thirties with acute COVID-19.

Comments on this clone: One end of the junction is discordant with germline, which a read error may explain. The chain combines TRBV9 with TRBJ1-1, with D possibly being TRBD1 (5 bases). Germline assignment: CDR1 SGDLS and CDR2 YYNGEE. CDR3 length: 12 residues. The CDR3 is CASSAEGRGPNF. CDR3 sequence (DNA): TGTGCCAGCAGCGCGGAAGGAAGGGGCCCGAATTTT.

The rearrangement joins TRBV7-3 to TRBJ2-7, with a weak D call TRBD2 (6 bases). The CDR3 has 13 residues. Trimming left V 5 bases short and J 5 bases short, with 13 bases between. The germline gives CDR1 SGHTA, CDR2 FQGTGA. CDR3 amino acids: CASSRIREDEQYF. The CDR3 DNA reads TGTGCCAGCAGCCGAATTAGGGAGGACGAGCAGTACTTC.

The J gene is TRBJ1-4, the V gene TRBV5-1; D gene unclear. CDR3 length: 13 residues. Trimming cost V 0 bases and J 7 bases, with 7 bases left between them. In germline, CDR1 is SGHRS, CDR2 YFSETQ. This CDR3 reads CASSLVIGEKLFF. Here the CDR3 DNA reads TGCGCCAGCAGCTTGGTTATCGGTGAAAAACTGTTTTTT.

The chain links TRBV6-4 to TRBJ1-2; TRBD1 agrees at 7 bases. V shed 5 bases and J 0 bases; nucleotides not matched to a gene: 6. The CDR3 contains 15 residues. The germline CDR1 and CDR2 sequences are MRHNA and SNTAGT. Here the CDR3 DNA reads TGTGCCAGCAGTCTCGACAGGGACGCTAACTATGGCTACACCTTC. It specifies CASSLDRDANYGYTF.

The gene calls are TRBV3-1 (or the pseudogene TRBV3-2) and TRBJ2-4, with TRBD1 as a possible D gene (6 bases). The CDR3 has 19 amino acids. The V and J ends lost 1 base and 0 bases respectively, with 19 bases between them. The germline CDR1 and CDR2 sequences are LGHDT and YNNKEL (reference sequence). CDR3 amino acids: CASSQVLGQGLIAKNIQYF. In nucleotides, the CDR3 is TGTGCCAGCAGCCAAGTGTTGGGGCAGGGGCTTATAGCCAAAAACATTCAGTACTTC.

About this clone: Other DNA sequences from this sample encode an identical CDR3 as well. The chain couples TRBV5-1 to TRBJ1-2; 8 bases align to TRBD1. CDR3 length equals 13 residues. The trim removed 4 bases at V and 3 bases at J, leaving 2 bases unmatched. CDR1 SGHRS and CDR2 YFSETQ come from the germline V gene. The CDR3 bases are TGCGCCAGCAGCCTGGACAGGGACTATGGCTACACCTTC. Amino acid sequence: CASSLDRDYGYTF.

This rearrangement joins TRBV19 to TRBJ1-2; perhaps TRBD1 as D (5 bases). This CDR3 region has 17 residues. CDR1 LNHDA and CDR2 SQIVND come from the germline V gene (reference sequence). Deletions cut 3 bases from V and 1 base from J, with 18 bases between. CDR3 nucleotide sequence: TGTGCCAGTAGTATTCGTGGGGCGGGATCCTATAACTATGGCTACACCTTC. Protein: CASSIRGAGSYNYGYTF. Filled out from reference TRBV19 and TRBJ1-2, the complete variable domain reads DGGITQSPKYLFRKEGQNVTLSCEQNLNHDAMYWYRQDPGQGLRLIYYSQIVNDFQKGDIAEGYSVSREKKESFPLTVTSAQKNPTAFYLCASSIRGAGSYNYGYTFGSGTRLTVV.

This sequence joins TRBV10-3 and TRBJ2-1; D gene unclear. The CDR3 consists of 11 residues. CDR1 and CDR2 (germline): ENHRY, SYGVKD. V was shortened by 6 bases and J by 5 bases, with 5 bases between the two germline ends. The CDR3 DNA is TGTGCCATCAGACTCAACAATGAGCAGTTCTTC. This sequence encodes CAIRLNNEQFF.

Regarding this clone: Within the sample, other DNA sequences also encode this same CDR3. The chain carries TRBV7-9 and TRBJ2-5; D gene uncertain. The CDR3 consists of 10 residues. From germline, CDR1 is SEHNR and CDR2 FQNEAQ (reference sequence). Trimming cost V 4 bases and J 5 bases, with 2 bases left between them. DNA of the CDR3: TGTGCCAGCAGCTCGGAGACCCAGTACTTC. This translates into CASSSETQYF.

The chain has TRBV6-6 and TRBJ1-2; TRBD1 might be the D (5 bases). Germline V gene lookup returns CDR1 MNHNY and CDR2 SVGAGI (reference sequence). There are 14 residues in the CDR3. Trimming took 0 bases from V and 2 from J, leaving 7 bases between them. In DNA form, the CDR3 reads TGTGCCAGCAGTTACTCGACAGCGAACTATGGCTACACCTTC. This gives the protein CASSYSTANYGYTF.

V is TRBV11-3 and J is TRBJ2-2; 9 nucleotides align to TRBD1. The V segment lost 3 bases and the J segment 3 bases; nucleotides outside the gene matches: 2. This CDR3 is 15 amino acids long. CDR1 and CDR2 from the germline V gene are SGHNT and YENEEA. The CDR3: CASSFGQGYTGELFF. CDR3 coding DNA: TGTGCCAGCAGCTTTGGACAGGGGTACACCGGGGAGCTGTTTTTT.

In nucleotides, the CDR3 is TGCGCCAGCAGCCAAGGGATGTCCGAGCGGGGGGCCATGGAGACCCAGTACTTC. This sequence encodes CASSQGMSERGAMETQYF. The genes are TRBV4-1 and TRBJ2-5; 9 nucleotides match TRBD2. The CDR3 contains 18 residues. The germline CDR1 and CDR2 sequences are MGHRA and YSYEKL. The V and J ends lost 1 base and 5 bases, in that order; junction bases with no gene match: 14.

This rearrangement joins TRBV18 to TRBJ1-4, with 7 bases aligning to TRBD1. The germline V gene encodes CDR1 KGHSH and CDR2 LQKENI. The CDR3 has 15 amino acids. V was pared by 4 bases and J by 7 bases, with 9 bases of the junction left unmatched. Here the CDR3 DNA reads TGTGCCAGCTCACTAGAGGGGGCGCGGGGTGAAAAACTGTTTTTT. Amino acid sequence: CASSLEGARGEKLFF.

V gene TRBV6-1 combines with J gene TRBJ1-5; 7 bases are shared with TRBD1. Germline V lookup: CDR1 MNHNS, CDR2 SASEGT. The CDR3 consists of 15 residues. V lost 3 bases, J lost 2 bases, and 4 bases stayed unmatched. DNA of the CDR3: TGTGCCAGCAGTGAGACAGGGTCTGGCAATCAGCCCCAGCATTTT. Translation gives CASSETGSGNQPQHF.

The chain joins TRBV7-9 to TRBJ1-5; TRBD1 matches at 10 bases. This CDR3 is built from 17 residues. J gave up 7 bases and V 5 bases, and 14 bases lay outside the gene matches. Germline V gives CDR1 SEHNR, CDR2 FQNEAQ (reference sequence). DNA of the CDR3: TGTGCCAGCAGCCGTGGGGACAGGGGTTTTGGGGACCAGCCCCAGCATTTT. Its translation: CASSRGDRGFGDQPQHF.

The chain recombines TRBV3-1 (or the pseudogene TRBV3-2) with TRBJ1-2; no clear D. With 1 base removed from V and 3 bases from J, the gap between germline ends came to 9 bases. The CDR3 spans 14 residues. Germline V gene sequence: CDR1 LGHDT, CDR2 YNNKEL (reference sequence). CDR3 protein: CASSQGRPDYGYTF. CDR3 nucleotide sequence: TGTGCCAGCAGCCAAGGGAGACCGGACTATGGCTACACCTTC.

The chain carries TRBV27 and TRBJ2-3; TRBD2 aligns across 9 bases. The CDR3 contains 16 residues. Germline CDR1 MNHEY, CDR2 SMNVEV (reference sequence). J gave up 4 bases and V 4 bases, and 9 bases lay outside the gene matches. This chain's CDR3 is CASSWISGSAPDTQYF. The CDR3 DNA reads as TGTGCCAGCAGTTGGATTAGCGGGAGCGCCCCAGATACGCAGTATTTT.

The sample holds one count of this clone. V usage is TRBV3-1 (or the pseudogene TRBV3-2) and J usage is TRBJ2-3; D gene ambiguous. Germline CDR1 LGHDT, CDR2 YNNKEL (reference sequence). V was pared by 0 bases and J by 0 bases, with 19 bases between. CDR3 size: 19 residues. The CDR3 loop reads CASSQETQYGDVSTDTQYF. DNA of the CDR3: TGTGCCAGCAGCCAAGAGACCCAATATGGAGACGTGAGCACAGATACGCAGTATTTT.

V and J are TRBV6-5 and TRBJ1-2, with TRBD1 matching 10 bases. The V segment lost 10 bases and the J segment 2 bases; nucleotides outside the gene matches: 4. Germline CDR1 MNHEY, CDR2 SVGAGI. The CDR3 has 13 residues. This chain's CDR3 is CATRGQGNYGYTF. The CDR3 DNA sequence: TGTGCCACCCGGGGACAGGGGAACTATGGCTACACCTTC.

Only a few counts were recorded for this clone. V and J are TRBV4-3 and TRBJ1-4; D is uncertain. CDR3 length equals 14 residues. CDR1 LGHNA and CDR2 YSLEER come from the germline V gene. Trimming removed 0 bases at V and 5 bases at J, with 7 bases between. CDR3 in DNA: TGCGCCAGCAGCCAAGATTACAGCAATGAAAAACTGTTTTTT. The encoded protein is CASSQDYSNEKLFF.

The CDR3 nucleotides are TGTGCCAGTCTATCGAACGGGGAGCTGTTTTTT. Its protein product is CASLSNGELFF. The rearrangement links TRBV28 to TRBJ2-2; no firm D call. The CDR3 runs 11 residues. V dropped 9 bases and J dropped 7 bases, with 9 bases sitting between them. Per the germline V gene, CDR1 is MDHEN and CDR2 is SYDVKM.